This T cell receptor beta chain emerged from a study of shared clonotypes between healthy human individuals. The assay was immunoSEQ multiplex PCR, and TCRdb's table has in-frame clones only and misses some. The data hold under 2.5 million clones, with 85% to 95% observed a single time. With V trimmed by 1 base and J by 7 bases, 6 bases remained unmatched. Looked up from germline, CDR1 is SGHRS and CDR2 is YFSETQ. The CDR3 is made up of 15 amino acids. The sequenced sample consisted of naive CD4+ T cells from PBMCs. Indicated subset: CD45RA+ positively selected. This receptor was identified in a man aged 18 to 30 in good health. Some clones in this sample may be carry-over from other donors' samples. J is TRBJ1-2 and V is TRBV5-1; 11 nucleotides match TRBD1. The CDR3 sequence is CASSLTGQGALGYTF. In DNA, the CDR3 is TGCGCCAGCAGCTTGACCGGACAGGGGGCGCTTGGCTACACCTTC.